What follows are 19 T cell receptor beta chains derived from one specimen sequenced in a study of shared clonotypes between healthy human individuals. Sequencing used immunoSEQ multiplex PCR; TCRdb keeps in-frame clones, though not all of them. The sample holds nearly 750,000 clones, 72% seen once. The material sequenced was memory CD4+ T cells sorted from blood. Sample subset: CD45RA-negative fraction. The receptors come from a woman younger than 45 in good health.

The rearrangement uses TRBV10-1 and TRBJ2-3; tentative D call: TRBD1 (6 bases). There are 15 residues in the CDR3. Germline V gene sequence: CDR1 WNHNN, CDR2 SYGVQD (reference sequence). V gave up 3 bases and J gave up 2 bases, with 12 bases separating them. CDR3 coding DNA: TGCGCCAGCAGTGATCCCCAGGGGACCACAGATACGCAGTATTTT. Translation: CASSDPQGTTDTQYF.

The chain employs TRBV30 and TRBJ2-7; 10 nucleotides agree with TRBD1. This CDR3 comprises 14 residues. Germline V lookup: CDR1 GTSNPN, CDR2 SVGIG (reference sequence). V lost 2 bases to trimming and J lost 5 bases; unmatched junction nucleotides: 6. The CDR3 spells CAWSSGDRGHEQYF. In DNA form, the CDR3 reads TGTGCCTGGAGTTCCGGGGACAGGGGTCACGAGCAGTACTTC.

The V gene is TRBV18, the J gene TRBJ2-5; TRBD2 aligns across 10 bases. The CDR3 is 13 amino acids. Trimming removed 6 bases from V and 7 bases from J; junction bases left unmatched: 5. CDR1 and CDR2 (germline): KGHSH, LQKENI. In DNA form, the CDR3 reads TGTGCCAGCTCTACTAGCGGGATTGCGACCCAGTACTTC. Protein: CASSTSGIATQYF.

This clone appeared once. The V gene is TRBV10-2, the J gene TRBJ1-4, with 11 bases matching TRBD1. There are 14 residues in the CDR3. Germline trimming cut 7 bases from V and 7 bases from J; bases unmatched to any gene: 5. Germline CDR1 and CDR2: WSHSY and SAAADI. The CDR3 coding sequence is TGCGCCAGCATGGGGGACAGGGGGGTTGAAAAACTGTTTTTT. Translated: CASMGDRGVEKLFF.

On this clone itself: Other nucleotide sequences from this sample produce the same CDR3. J is TRBJ2-5 and V is TRBV7-9, with 11 bases that match TRBD1. V was pared by 5 bases and J by 5 bases, with 7 bases of the junction left unmatched. This CDR3 contains 15 residues. Germline loops: CDR1 SEHNR, CDR2 FQNEAQ (reference sequence). DNA of the CDR3: TGTGCCAGCAGCCTAGGACAGGGGGCGCGGGAGACCCAGTACTTC. This sequence encodes CASSLGQGARETQYF.

This chain links TRBV11-2 with TRBJ2-7; 8 bases match TRBD1. Unmatched junction bases numbered 8, after V lost 4 bases and J lost 3 bases. The germline V gene has CDR1 SGHAT and CDR2 FQNNGV. The CDR3 is 15 residues long. The CDR3 bases are TGTGCCAGCAGCTCTGGACAGGGTATGGACTACGAGCAGTACTTC. It translates to CASSSGQGMDYEQYF.

The chain's CDR3 is CASSYSGLAGDGGELFF. CDR3 DNA: TGTGCCAGCAGCTACAGCGGACTAGCGGGGGACGGCGGGGAGCTGTTTTTT. The chain recombines TRBV13 with TRBJ2-2, with 13 bases lining up with TRBD2. With 4 bases clipped from V and 7 bases from J, the junction kept 9 bases outside the gene matches. The CDR3 is 17 residues long. Germline V lookup: CDR1 PRHDT, CDR2 FYEKMQ (reference sequence).

This sequence joins TRBV18 and TRBJ1-3, with TRBD1 matching over 10 bases. The CDR3 consists of 15 residues. The germline V gene has CDR1 KGHSH and CDR2 LQKENI. V lost 5 bases to trimming and J lost 2 bases; unmatched junction nucleotides: 3. This CDR3 is CASSGTGAPGNTIYF. The CDR3, as DNA: TGTGCCAGCTCAGGGACAGGGGCCCCTGGAAACACCATATATTTT.

The genes are TRBV27 and TRBJ2-7, with 8 nucleotides matching TRBD2. The J segment lost 6 bases and the V segment lost 5 bases, leaving 15 bases of the junction unmatched. This CDR3 spans 16 amino acids. The germline V gene has CDR1 MNHEY and CDR2 SMNVEV (reference sequence). CDR3 region: CASSRWGSGTISEQYF. DNA of the CDR3: TGTGCCAGCAGTCGCTGGGGTAGCGGGACTATCTCCGAGCAGTACTTC.

A few counts support this clone. The gene calls are TRBV28 and TRBJ2-1; D is perhaps TRBD1 (5 bases). The CDR3 is 14 residues long. The V end lost 6 bases, the J end lost 9 bases, and 18 bases lay between the germline ends. Per germline, CDR1 MDHEN and CDR2 SYDVKM. Written as DNA, the CDR3 is TGTGCCAGCAGCCTACCTAGGGGCGCCGGTGAGCAGTTCTTC. Translated, it gives CASSLPRGAGEQFF.

This clone was seen only once. The rearrangement joins TRBV11-2 to TRBJ2-1, with TRBD2 identical over 10 bases. The CDR3 length is 17 residues. Trimming cost V 1 base and J 8 bases; bases outside gene matches: 11. Germline loops: CDR1 SGHAT, CDR2 FQNNGV. The CDR3 DNA is TGTGCCAGCAGCTTAGTTGGGTGGGCTAGCGGGAGTTATGAGCAGTTCTTC. Amino acid sequence: CASSLVGWASGSYEQFF.

The gene calls are TRBV5-6 and TRBJ2-7; D is unclear. CDR3 length equals 13 residues. The V end was cut by 4 bases, the J end by 7 bases, with 15 bases between. Germline-derived CDR1 and CDR2 are SGHDT and YYEEEE. The CDR3 coding sequence is TGTGCCAGCAGCCCCGGGCCCCTGAGAGAGCAGTACTTC. Its translation is CASSPGPLREQYF.

The J gene is TRBJ1-2, the V gene TRBV7-7, with 11 bases aligning to TRBD1. Germline assignment: CDR1 SSHAT and CDR2 FNYEAQ (reference sequence). The CDR3 totals 17 residues. V lost 0 bases to trimming and J lost 2 bases; unmatched junction nucleotides: 5. The DNA of the CDR3 is TGTGCCAGCAGCTTAGCGGACAGGGGGCCACCCAACTATGGCTACACCTTC. It is translated as CASSLADRGPPNYGYTF.

The chain combines TRBV7-9 with TRBJ1-5; D uncertain. Germline loops: CDR1 SEHNR, CDR2 FQNEAQ (reference sequence). The length of the CDR3 is 13 residues. V was trimmed by 7 bases and J by 0 bases, leaving 7 bases between them. CDR3 residues: CASNSGSNQPQHF. CDR3 sequence (DNA): TGTGCCAGCAACAGTGGTAGCAATCAGCCCCAGCATTTT. Filled out from reference TRBV7-9 and TRBJ1-5, the complete variable domain reads DTGVSQNPRHKITKRGQNVTFRCDPISEHNRLYWYRQTLGQGPEFLTYFQNEAQLEKSRLLSDRFSAERPKGSFSTLEIQRTEQGDSAMYLCASNSGSNQPQHFGDGTRLSIL.

This clone was counted only a few times. The chain has TRBV27 and TRBJ2-7, with 10 bases matching TRBD2. V shed 0 bases, J shed 12 bases, and the junction held 11 bases outside the gene matches. Germline V gene lookup returns CDR1 MNHEY and CDR2 SMNVEV (reference sequence). The CDR3 is 15 amino acids. CDR3 bases: TGTGCCAGCAGTTTATCGTACGAGCGGGAGGGCTCGAGGTACTTC. Its protein product is CASSLSYEREGSRYF.

V gene TRBV7-2 combines with J gene TRBJ2-5; no definite D call. The CDR3 sequence is 13 residues long. CDR1 and CDR2 (germline): SGHTA, FQGNSA. V was shortened by 1 base and J by 5 bases, with 8 bases between the two germline ends. CDR3: CASSLVLSETQYF. The CDR3 nucleotides read TGTGCCAGCAGCTTAGTCCTTTCGGAGACCCAGTACTTC.

This clone was counted only a few times. The chain combines TRBV27 with TRBJ2-7, with D possibly being TRBD2 (6 bases). This CDR3 contains 11 residues. The V gene's germline CDR1 is MNHEY and CDR2 SMNVEV (reference sequence). The CDR3 DNA is TGTGTCGGGGGATGGATCAGGGAGCAGTACTTC. Its translation: CVGGWIREQYF.

The chain uses TRBV14 and TRBJ1-1; 9 positions match TRBD1. CDR3 length: 15 amino acids. Germline values: CDR1 SGHDN, CDR2 FVKESK. V gave up 0 bases and J gave up 4 bases; unmatched junction bases: 3. The CDR3 protein is CASSQDMTGGTEAFF. CDR3 sequence (DNA): TGTGCCAGCAGCCAAGATATGACAGGGGGCACTGAAGCTTTCTTT.

This chain connects TRBV5-1 to TRBJ2-5, with 11 bases lining up with TRBD2. The CDR3 covers 16 residues. The V segment lost 4 bases and the J segment 5 bases; nucleotides outside the gene matches: 10. From germline, CDR1 is SGHRS and CDR2 YFSETQ. CDR3 nucleotide sequence: TGCGCCAGCAGCACCGTAGCGGGAGGGGCGGGGGAGACCCAGTACTTC. Its protein product is CASSTVAGGAGETQYF.